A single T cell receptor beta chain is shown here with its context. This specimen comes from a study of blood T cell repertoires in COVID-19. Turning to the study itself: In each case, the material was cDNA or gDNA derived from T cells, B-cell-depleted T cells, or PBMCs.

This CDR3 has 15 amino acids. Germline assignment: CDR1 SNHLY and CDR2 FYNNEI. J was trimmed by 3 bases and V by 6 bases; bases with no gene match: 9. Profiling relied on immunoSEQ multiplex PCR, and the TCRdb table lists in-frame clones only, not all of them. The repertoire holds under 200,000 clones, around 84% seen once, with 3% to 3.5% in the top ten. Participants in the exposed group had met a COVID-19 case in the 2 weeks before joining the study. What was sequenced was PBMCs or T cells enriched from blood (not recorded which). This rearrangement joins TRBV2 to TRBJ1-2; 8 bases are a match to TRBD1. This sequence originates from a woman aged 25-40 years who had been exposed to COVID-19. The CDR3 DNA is TGTGCCAGCAGGGGGCTAGAGACAGGGGACTATGGCTACACCTTC. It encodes CASRGLETGDYGYTF.